A single T cell receptor (beta chain) is shown here with its context. This clone appeared once. Its binding antigen is unknown. The record has no base qualities; no much larger clone is one base away. The data derive from a study of shared clonotypes between healthy human individuals (TCRdb year 2020). Background for the entire study: A few men and a couple of women, aged 18 to 49 years, made up the cohort. Between about 0.9 and 9 billion PBMCs per donor were obtained by leukapheresis. Different laboratories and diverse techniques were used to prepare libraries and sequence TCR repertoires, to increase sequencing depth and limit assay-specific biases. For each donor, three plates each were used for CD4 naive and CD4 memory, two plates were used for CD8 naive, and one plate was used for CD8 memory. To estimate repertoire size and how much clonotypes are shared between individuals, the study performed deep sequencing of blood TCR repertoires from roughly five healthy adults.

On the study overall, not on this receptor specifically: Even with the large sequencing depth, rarefaction of the sorted-subset datasets indicated that sequencing was incomplete. Larger estimated clonotype richness was generally found for naive subsets than for memory subsets. Based on pairwise subsampling, the degree of clonotype sharing among donors was expected to be affected by sequencing depth. Compared with non-shared clonotypes, the clonotypes found in all four sorted-subset donors had higher generation probabilities. About 4.5% of naive CD4, 3% to 3.5% of naive CD8, 2.3% of memory CD4, and more than 0.35% of memory CD8 clonotypes were shared across several donors. The genetic and exposure-history diversity represented was limited by the small number of donors. Sampling was limited to blood, and TCR repertoires in tissue likely differ from TCR repertoires in blood.

Healthy HIV-negative adults with no recently reported acute infections or vaccinations were included as donors. Every donor was a Caucasian adult living in Nashville, Tennessee, USA. CD4+ T cells were enriched through magnetic negative selection, after which naive cells were positively selected on CD45RA and the remaining negative fraction served as the memory subset. Blood was collected by leukapheresis, and PBMCs were isolated by Ficoll-Histopaque density gradient centrifugation and then cryopreserved in liquid nitrogen vapor phase. Analytical flow cytometry was used to check the purity and quantity of every magnetically sorted T cell population. Genomic DNA was isolated from each sorted fraction and quantified by UV absorbance on a Nanodrop 2000c. Sequences MDHEN (CDR1) and SYDVKM (CDR2) are obtained from the germline V gene. V loses 4 bases, J loses 0 bases, and the germline ends lie 22 bases apart. CDR3 length: 18 amino acids, cysteine to phenylalanine. Of all the DNA, just the CDR3 is kept, 54 bases in frame from base 1.

Using the deep immunoSEQ assay, TCR CDR3 regions were amplified from genomic DNA by multiplex PCR. Extracted genomic DNA from each cell subset was spread evenly across all wells of several immunoSEQ 96-well plates, with each plate serving as a replicate. For sorted subsets, 200 to 250 ng of genomic DNA, equivalent to 30,000 or so T cell genomes, went into each replicate PCR. Purified libraries were measured with a Qubit 3.0 fluorometer, size-checked on a Bioanalyzer 2100, and measured again with the KAPA Library Quantification kit. A separate single-read 150-cycle Illumina NextSeq 550 flow cell was used to sequence each immunoSEQ 96-well plate. The study's processing was this. Because the immunoSEQ output included only junctional sequences and no quality scores, the filtering could not be the same as the filtering used for full-length reads. Sequences were annotated with PyIR, a Python wrapper for IgBLAST v1.9, and V/J genes and CDR3 were assigned using IMGT germline references. Reads were removed for weak V/J assignments (E-value above 1e-6), missing CDR3, stop codons, out-of-frame junctions, or ambiguous translated residues. A V3J clonotype was defined by an identical inferred V gene, J gene, and CDR3 amino acid sequence. The percentage overlap between two repertoires was calculated by dividing the number of shared unique clonotypes by the size of the smaller repertoire. Three approaches were used to assess repertoire richness: RTK rarefaction, the Chao1 estimator, and Recon v2.1 estimates of unobserved clonotypes. OLGA was used to compute generation probabilities for all TCRbeta clonotypes that the gDNA method yielded from a handful of donors. Not all clones reach the TCRdb copy of this immuneACCESS table, which keeps in-frame sequences only. Checked studies attribute under half of the gap to unresolved V genes and leave the rest unexplained. V, J and clone size are taken as reported in that table, and D and trimming were inferred from the DNA itself. Across this sample there are over a million clones, with 75% to 80% seen only once. The ten top clones hold approximately 0.5% of the sample.

Recombination connected TRBV28 to TRBJ2-7; the best D guess is TRBD2, with 5 bases matching. The TCR originated in a man younger than 35 in good health. Some clones in this sample may be carry-over from other donors' samples. The source material was memory CD4+ T cells from PBMCs. According to the study, the label for this sample's cell subset or site signals: CD45RA-negative fraction. CDR3 protein: CASSSGLPEGRFSYEQYF. The bases read TGTGCCAGCAGTTCGGGTTTGCCCGAGGGCAGGTTCTCCTACGAGCAGTACTTC.